These 23 T cell receptor beta chains came from one sample sequenced in a study of persistence of HIV-infected CD4 T cells (dated by TCRdb to 2020 to 2022). The antigens these receptors bind are not known. TCRbeta repertoires were sequenced from genomic DNA with the immunoSEQ hsTCRB assay version 4 in survey mode. The table was pulled from immuneACCESS by TCRdb, which kept in-frame rearrangements only. Such tables lose some clones; where checked, under half of the loss comes from unresolved V genes, and the rest has no known cause. Within this sample are some 41,000 clones, with approximately 84% of them counted one time only. Of the sample, approximately 1.5% is held by the ten largest clones. The sample's treatment or condition label, in plain terms: suppressive antiretroviral therapy. Lysates of CMV-infected fibroblasts were used at about 10 ug/mL for cell stimulation. Memory CD4+ T cells that did not respond, being CD40L-negative, CD69-negative and CD45RO-high, were sorted as memory populations depleted of antigen-responding cells.

Here the sequenced sample was CD4+ T cells sorted from PBMCs after approximately 20-hour stimulation, taken from a patient who received antiretroviral therapy. Reading the label with the study, this specimen's cell subset or site is: CD40L-CD69- CD45RO-high memory CD4 T cells not responding to CMV lysate. The receptor set was obtained from an adult man with HIV who was CMV-seropositive.

The gene calls are TRBV20-1 and TRBJ1-2, with TRBD1 matching 7 bases. The CDR3 spans 11 residues. The germline V gene encodes CDR1 DFQATT and CDR2 SNEGSKA (reference sequence). Unmatched junction bases numbered 6, after V lost 6 bases and J lost 8 bases. The chain's CDR3 is CSASRQGGYTF. The CDR3 DNA follows: TGCAGTGCCTCCAGACAGGGCGGCTACACCTTC.

CDR3 region: CASSLWYKTGLNTEAFF. CDR3 sequence (DNA): TGTGCCAGCAGTTTATGGTATAAGACAGGCCTGAACACTGAAGCTTTCTTT. This rearrangement joins TRBV28 to TRBJ1-1; TRBD1 might be the D (6 bases). The V and J ends lost 0 bases and 0 bases respectively, with 14 bases between them. The V gene's germline CDR1 is MDHEN and CDR2 SYDVKM. CDR3 length equals 17 residues.

The rearrangement links TRBV3-1 (or the pseudogene TRBV3-2) to TRBJ1-2; no definite D call. Trimming stripped 5 bases from V and 2 bases from J, with 12 bases between. This CDR3 contains 14 residues. The V gene's germline CDR1 is LGHDT and CDR2 YNNKEL (reference sequence). The CDR3 region is CASSLRTVNYGYTF. The CDR3 bases are TGTGCCAGCAGCTTACGTACGGTCAACTATGGCTACACCTTC.

The V call is TRBV20-1, the J call TRBJ2-1, with 7 bases that match TRBD2. V dropped 7 bases and J dropped 7; count of bases not matched to a gene: 4. Germline lookup yields CDR1 DFQATT and CDR2 SNEGSKA (reference sequence). This CDR3 is 11 amino acids long. As DNA, the CDR3 is TGCAGTGGGGGGAGGGTAAATGAGCAGTTCTTC. Translated, it gives CSGGRVNEQFF.

V usage is TRBV18 and J usage is TRBJ2-1; D is perhaps TRBD1 (6 bases). Between the trimmed V and J ends, which lost 2 bases and 7 bases, there was a span of 18 bases. Germline CDR1 is KGHSH and CDR2 is LQKENI. The CDR3 is 16 residues long. CDR3 sequence reads: CASSPTGQGWTNEQFF. CDR3 DNA: TGTGCCAGCTCACCAACAGGGCAGGGGTGGACGAATGAGCAGTTCTTC.

This chain uses TRBV4-1 with TRBJ1-1; no firm D call. The CDR3 has 16 amino acids. Germline V gene data show CDR1 as MGHRA and CDR2 as YSYEKL. V lost 5 bases, J lost 0 bases, and 16 bases lay in between. The CDR3 DNA sequence: TGCGCCAGCAGCGCACGACCGACCGAGATGAACACTGAAGCTTTCTTT. Encoded protein: CASSARPTEMNTEAFF.

The chain has TRBV19 and TRBJ2-2; TRBD1 matches 7 bases. Germline lookup yields CDR1 LNHDA and CDR2 SQIVND (reference sequence). Trimming at V came to 3 bases and at J to 2 bases, leaving 3 bases not matched to a gene. This CDR3 is built from 15 residues. In DNA, the CDR3 is TGTGCCAGTAGTATTGGACAGGTTAACACCGGGGAGCTGTTTTTT. Translated, it gives CASSIGQVNTGELFF. The full variable domain, rest sourced from reference TRBV19 and TRBJ2-2, is DGGITQSPKYLFRKEGQNVTLSCEQNLNHDAMYWYRQDPGQGLRLIYYSQIVNDFQKGDIAEGYSVSREKKESFPLTVTSAQKNPTAFYLCASSIGQVNTGELFFGEGSRLTVL.

V usage is TRBV6-5 and J usage is TRBJ1-1; D perhaps matches TRBD1 (5 bases). Trimming took off 0 bases at V and 1 base at J, with 9 bases between the two ends. Germline CDR1 MNHEY, CDR2 SVGAGI. The CDR3 has 15 amino acids. For the CDR3, the DNA is TGTGCCAGCAGTTACTCGAGGGGCGGGAACACTGAAGCTTTCTTT. This gives the protein CASSYSRGGNTEAFF.

This clone was seen a handful of times. V is TRBV10-1 and J is TRBJ1-1; 7 bases map to TRBD1. The CDR3 has 15 amino acids. Per germline, CDR1 WNHNN and CDR2 SYGVQD (reference sequence). Losses at the gene ends were 3 bases for V and 2 bases for J; bases not matched to a gene: 6. In nucleotides, the CDR3 is TGCGCCAGCAGTGAAGGGGACAGCGGTAACACTGAAGCTTTCTTT. Translation: CASSEGDSGNTEAFF.

The rearrangement links TRBV6-1 to TRBJ1-1; TRBD1 matches 7 bases. There are 13 residues in the CDR3. Germline assignment: CDR1 MNHNS and CDR2 SASEGT. Unmatched junction bases numbered 3, after V lost 3 bases and J lost 5 bases. The CDR3 loop is CASSDTGETEAFF. The CDR3 nucleotides read TGTGCCAGCAGTGACACAGGGGAGACTGAAGCTTTCTTT.

V and J are TRBV24-1 and TRBJ2-1; D not resolved. Germline V lookup: CDR1 KGHDR, CDR2 SFDVKD. The V and J ends lost 4 bases and 7 bases respectively, with 13 bases between them. The CDR3 contains 14 residues. CDR3 sequence: CATSDSLGMNEQFF. The CDR3 nucleotides read TGTGCCACCAGTGACAGCCTCGGCATGAATGAGCAGTTCTTC.

The V and J genes are TRBV15 and TRBJ1-4, with 7 bases fitting TRBD1. V lost 2 bases to trimming and J lost 3 bases; unmatched junction nucleotides: 6. CDR1 and CDR2 (germline): LNHNV, YYDKDF (reference sequence). The CDR3 covers 16 residues. The CDR3 region has the DNA TGTGCCACCAGCAGATCAAGGACAGGATCTAATGAAAAACTGTTTTTT. Amino acid sequence: CATSRSRTGSNEKLFF.

This clone was seen a few times. The rearrangement uses TRBV4-1 and TRBJ2-7; 8 nucleotides line up with TRBD1. CDR3 length: 15 amino acids. The trim removed 3 bases at V and 5 bases at J, leaving 9 bases unmatched. Germline CDR1 is MGHRA and CDR2 is YSYEKL. CDR3 bases: TGCGCCAGCAGCCAGCGACAGGGGATAGTCGACGAGCAGTACTTC. Residues: CASSQRQGIVDEQYF.

The rearrangement links TRBV7-7 to TRBJ2-5; TRBD1 matches at 9 bases. This CDR3 comprises 15 residues. Trimming cost V 5 bases and J 4 bases; bases outside gene matches: 8. Per the germline V gene, CDR1 is SSHAT and CDR2 is FNYEAQ (reference sequence). The CDR3 loop reads CASSPNRGRVETQYF. The CDR3 region has the DNA TGTGCCAGCAGCCCGAACAGGGGGCGCGTAGAGACCCAGTACTTC. The variable domain in full, with the rest retrieved from reference TRBV7-7 and TRBJ2-5, is GAGVSQSPRYKVTKRGQDVTLRCDPISSHATLYWYQQALGQGPEFLTYFNYEAQPDKSGLPSDRFSAERPEGSISTLTIQRTEQRDSAMYRCASSPNRGRVETQYFGPGTRLLVL.

This clone was recorded once. The chain joins TRBV5-6 to TRBJ1-1; the D gene is possibly TRBD1 (6 bases). Trimming shortened V by 4 bases and J by 4 bases, and 20 bases separated the two germline ends. The CDR3 extends over 16 amino acids. Germline loops: CDR1 SGHDT, CDR2 YYEEEE. CDR3 nucleotides: TGTGCCAGCAGCCCCAGGGGAGGGGTCGGCATCACTGAAGCTTTCTTT. It yields the protein CASSPRGGVGITEAFF.

The rearrangement joins TRBV6-5 to TRBJ1-2, with 8 bases aligning to TRBD1. With 4 bases clipped from V and 4 bases from J, the junction kept 5 bases outside the gene matches. The length of the CDR3 is 14 residues. CDR1 is MNHEY, CDR2 SVGAGI, per germline. This chain's CDR3 is CASSLQGDGYGYTF. The CDR3 nucleotides are TGTGCCAGCAGTTTACAGGGGGATGGCTATGGCTACACCTTC.

V and J are TRBV29-1 and TRBJ2-3; either TRBD1 or TRBD2 may supply D (6 bases each). The CDR3 is 15 amino acids. CDR1 and CDR2 (germline): SQVTM, ANQGSEA. V lost 4 bases, J lost 1 base, and 15 bases lay in between. CDR3 coding DNA: TGCAGCGTTGGGTCTGGGGGCGGGGGCACAGATACGCAGTATTTT. This gives the protein CSVGSGGGGTDTQYF.

As for this clone: This specimen includes other DNA sequences encoding the same CDR3. The V gene is TRBV5-1, the J gene TRBJ1-2; D perhaps matches TRBD1 (5 bases). From germline, CDR1 is SGHRS and CDR2 YFSETQ. With 1 base removed from V and 4 bases from J, the gap between germline ends came to 8 bases. The CDR3 totals 13 residues. CDR3 protein: CASSLPGGYGYTF. The CDR3 DNA reads TGCGCCAGCAGCTTGCCGGGGGGCTATGGCTACACCTTC. Based on the CDR3 plus reference TRBV5-1 and TRBJ1-2, the full variable domain is KAGVTQTPRYLIKTRGQQVTLSCSPISGHRSVSWYQQTPGQGLQFLFEYFSETQRNKGNFPGRFSGRQFSNSRSEMNVSTLELGDSALYLCASSLPGGYGYTFGSGTRLTVV.

The chain carries TRBV10-2 and TRBJ1-4; 8 nucleotides agree with TRBD1. Germline V gene sequence: CDR1 WSHSY, CDR2 SAAADI. With V trimmed by 5 bases and J by 3 bases, 2 bases remained unmatched. The CDR3 extends over 14 amino acids. CDR3 sequence (DNA): TGCGCCAGCAGTCCGACAGGGGCTAATGAAAAACTGTTTTTT. This sequence encodes CASSPTGANEKLFF.

The CDR3 here is CASIRQGRVGGYTF. CDR3 nucleotides: TGTGCCAGCATTAGGCAGGGACGAGTTGGTGGCTACACCTTC. The chain joins TRBV6-5 to TRBJ1-2; TRBD1 is a possible D gene (5 bases). V was cut by 7 bases and J by 7 bases, with 19 bases left in between. CDR3 size: 14 residues. Germline V gene data show CDR1 as MNHEY and CDR2 as SVGAGI.

The rearrangement links TRBV19 to TRBJ1-2; no firm D call. The germline CDR1 and CDR2 sequences are LNHDA and SQIVND (reference sequence). Trimming cost V 6 bases and J 0 bases, with 11 bases left between them. The CDR3 sequence is 14 residues long. In nucleotides, the CDR3 is TGTGCCAGTAGCAAGAGTCGATCTAACTATGGCTACACCTTC. Protein sequence: CASSKSRSNYGYTF.

The V gene is TRBV7-2, the J gene TRBJ2-1; 8 bases match TRBD1. Trimming at V came to 4 bases and at J to 3 bases, leaving 8 bases not matched to a gene. This CDR3 is 16 amino acids long. The germline V gene has CDR1 SGHTA and CDR2 FQGNSA. The CDR3, as DNA: TGTGCCAGCAGCTCCTCCTCCGGGACAGGCTACAATGAGCAGTTCTTC. It codes for CASSSSSGTGYNEQFF.

V gene TRBV4-1 combines with J gene TRBJ1-1; D not resolved. This CDR3 spans 15 amino acids. Germline-derived CDR1 and CDR2 are MGHRA and YSYEKL. Trimming left V 3 bases short and J 0 bases short, with 11 bases between. The CDR3 spells CASSQIPTVNTEAFF. CDR3 DNA sequence: TGCGCCAGCAGCCAGATCCCGACCGTGAACACTGAAGCTTTCTTT.